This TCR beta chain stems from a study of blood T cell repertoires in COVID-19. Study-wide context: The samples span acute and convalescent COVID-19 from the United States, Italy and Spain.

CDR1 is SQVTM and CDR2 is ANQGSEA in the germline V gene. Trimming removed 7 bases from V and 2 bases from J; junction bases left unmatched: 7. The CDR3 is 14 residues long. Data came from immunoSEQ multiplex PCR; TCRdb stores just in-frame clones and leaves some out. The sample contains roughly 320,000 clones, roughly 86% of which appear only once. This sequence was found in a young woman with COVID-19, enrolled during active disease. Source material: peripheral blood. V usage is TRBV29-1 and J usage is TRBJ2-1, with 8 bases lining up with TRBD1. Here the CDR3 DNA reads TGCAGCGCTGACAGGGGCGGCCCCTACAATGAGCAGTTCTTC. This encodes CSADRGGPYNEQFF.